A selection of T cell receptor beta chains follows, all from one sample in a study of T cell repertoires in cytomegalovirus infection. TCRdb processed the reads anew with MiXCR; each CDR3 protein has one entry. The sample holds around 450,000 distinct CDR3 sequences, roughly a third seen once. The sequenced sample consisted of PBMCs. The receptors originated from a human donor in good health (CMV status not recorded). Some clones in this sample may be carry-over from other donors' samples. Both conserved end residues are part of each CDR3. The D gene is left open where the match is weak. Size values are once, few and many counts, or a class for expanded clones, and some rows have none.

J,V,D,size,DNA,CDR3
TRBJ2-7,TRBV20-1,NA,NA,TGCAGTGCTAGAGATCGGGCAGGGACGTTCTACGAGCAGTACTTC,CSARDRAGTFYEQYF
TRBJ2-7,TRBV12-3/TRBV12-4,NA,many,TGTGCCAGCAGTTTACAGGGAGTTTCTGCCTACGAGCAGTACTTC,CASSLQGVSAYEQYF
TRBJ2-2,TRBV5-6,NA,NA,TGTGCCAGCAGCTTGGGGGTACCCGGGGAGCTGTTTTTT,CASSLGVPGELFF
TRBJ2-1,TRBV7-2,NA,NA,TGTGCCAGCAGCTTAGAAGCAGCGAGGATAGCAAAGGAGCAGTTCTTC,CASSLEAARIAKEQFF
TRBJ2-1,TRBV7-8,TRBD1,NA,TGTGCCAGCAGCTTAGGGTATAGAGCTAGGGGGCGCAGGGGTAATGAGCAGTTCTTC,CASSLGYRARGRRGNEQFF
TRBJ2-2,TRBV4-1,NA,NA,TGCGCCAGCAGACGACTAGGGGGCACCGGGGAGCTGTTTTTT,CASRRLGGTGELFF
TRBJ2-5,TRBV24-1,NA,NA,TGTGCCACCAGTGATCCAGACAGATATCAAGAGACCCAGTACTTC,CATSDPDRYQETQYF
TRBJ2-2,TRBV11-2,NA,few,TGTGCCAGCAGCTTTTGGCAGGGAAGCACCGGGGAGCTGTTTTTT,CASSFWQGSTGELFF
TRBJ1-1,TRBV27,NA,few,TGTGCCAGCAGTTCCTTAACTCGTAAGGCGCCTGAAGCTTTCTTT,CASSSLTRKAPEAFF
TRBJ1-5,TRBV28,NA,many,TGTGCCAGCAGTTTAAATAGTTATAGCAATCAGCCCCAGCATTTT,CASSLNSYSNQPQHF
TRBJ1-1,TRBV19,NA,few,TGTGCCAGTAATTTAGGGTCCCCGTCGTTCCCTGAAGCTTTCTTT,CASNLGSPSFPEAFF